The 25 T cell receptor beta chains listed next were all sequenced from one sample in a study of metastatic and nonmetastatic thyroid tumors. None of the patients had undergone any treatment ahead of thyroid surgery. MiXCR reprocessed the PCR reads for TCRdb. The repertoire consists of approximately 16,000 clones, with about 13% occurring once and the leading ten covering about 28%. Input material: blood. Source of these receptors: a female donor with papillary thyroid cancer or a benign thyroid nodule (not recorded which). Some clones in this sample may be carry-over from other donors' samples.

This clone showed up many times. The rearrangement uses TRBV7-9 and TRBJ2-2; 7 bases agree with TRBD2. Germline V lookup: CDR1 SEHNR, CDR2 FQNEAQ (reference sequence). Trimming at V came to 3 bases and at J to 4 bases, leaving 5 bases not matched to a gene. CDR3 length: 15 amino acids. CDR3 sequence (DNA): TGTGCCAGCAGCTTGACGGGGGGACCCACCGGGGAGCTGTTTTTT. Translation gives CASSLTGGPTGELFF.

The chain uses TRBV27 and TRBJ1-6; no clear D. The CDR3 spans 14 residues. In germline, CDR1 is MNHEY, CDR2 SMNVEV (reference sequence). V lost 7 bases and J 5 bases, leaving 12 bases between the germline ends. The DNA for the CDR3 is TGTGCCAGCATTTCCTGTACAGATAATTCACCCCTCCACTTT. Translating gives CASISCTDNSPLHF.

This clone was observed many times. The chain carries TRBV7-7 and TRBJ1-1; the D is unclear. Trimming took 5 bases from V and 11 from J, leaving 15 bases between them. Germline assignment: CDR1 SSHAT and CDR2 FNYEAQ (reference sequence). The CDR3 covers 12 residues. CDR3 loop: CASSLDVLGAFF. The CDR3 DNA is TGTGCCAGCAGCCTAGACGTGCTGGGGGCTTTCTTT.

This clone showed up many times. Possible read error: a much larger clone is one base away. The chain couples TRBV30 to TRBJ2-6, with 7 bases that match TRBD1. Germline lookup yields CDR1 GTSNPN and CDR2 SVGIG (reference sequence). The CDR3 length is 16 residues. Trimming took 7 bases from V and 1 from J; bases not matched to a gene: 10. The CDR3: CAFSTLGQSGANVLTF. CDR3 DNA sequence: TGTGCCTTCTCTACTCTGGGACAGTCTGGGGCCAACGTCCTGACTTTC.

This clone was found many times. The chain recombines TRBV20-1 with TRBJ1-1, with TRBD1 identical over 11 bases. The CDR3 is 14 amino acids. After removal of 6 bases from V and 5 bases from J, the junction contained 8 bases not matched to a gene. Germline CDR1 and CDR2: DFQATT and SNEGSKA (reference sequence). The CDR3 is CSAPRTGGGTEAFF. The CDR3 DNA follows: TGCAGTGCCCCCCGGACAGGGGGCGGGACTGAAGCTTTCTTT.

Worth noting for this clone: A much more abundant neighbour one base away suggests this may be a read error. This chain links TRBV9 with TRBJ2-2; D gene ambiguous. Germline V gene sequence: CDR1 SGDLS, CDR2 YYNGEE. The CDR3 has 14 amino acids. V was clipped by 7 bases and J by 0 bases, with 10 bases between them. CDR3 amino acids: CASLPVTNTGELFF. DNA for the CDR3: TGTGCCAGCTTGCCGGTAACGAACACCGGGGAGCTGTTTTTT.

By share, this clone ranks as medium-sized (0.01 to 0.1%). The rearrangement joins TRBV28 to TRBJ2-7; D might be TRBD2 (6 bases). V lost 3 bases to trimming and J lost 3 bases, with 12 bases between them. This CDR3 comprises 14 residues. The V gene's germline CDR1 is MDHEN and CDR2 SYDVKM. The CDR3 loop is CASSFQGGHYEQYF. The DNA for the CDR3 is TGTGCCAGCAGTTTCCAGGGAGGACACTACGAGCAGTACTTC.

This clone was seen a few times. This chain connects TRBV28 to TRBJ1-2; a weak D match, TRBD1 (5 bases). Germline CDR1 MDHEN, CDR2 SYDVKM. This CDR3 contains 15 residues. V lost 8 bases, J lost 7 bases, and 23 bases lay in between. The CDR3 reads CASRLVGLGGCGYTF. The DNA for the CDR3 is TGTGCCAGCCGCCTCGTGGGACTTGGGGGATGTGGCTACACCTTC.

The chain is built from TRBV5-1 and TRBJ1-6, with a possible D match to TRBD1 (5 bases). This CDR3 is built from 16 residues. Germline lookup yields CDR1 SGHRS and CDR2 YFSETQ. Trimming took 2 bases from V and 9 from J, leaving 18 bases between them. Here the CDR3 reads CASSLGAGGPFSPLHF. For the CDR3, the DNA is TGCGCCAGCAGCTTAGGGGCCGGCGGGCCTTTTTCACCCCTCCACTTT.

Judged by abundance, this clone is medium-sized. The CDR3: CASSLGGLGNEQFF. CDR3 bases: TGTGCCAGCAGTTTAGGGGGGCTGGGGAATGAGCAGTTCTTC. This chain connects TRBV28 to TRBJ2-1, with D perhaps given as TRBD1 or TRBD2 (6 bases each). This CDR3 region has 14 residues. Germline V gene data show CDR1 as MDHEN and CDR2 as SYDVKM. With 2 bases removed from V and 7 bases from J, the gap between germline ends came to 12 bases.

This clone has a count of ten or more. The gene calls are TRBV20-1 and TRBJ2-3; 9 nucleotides align to TRBD1. The germline CDR1 and CDR2 sequences are DFQATT and SNEGSKA (reference sequence). J gave up 6 bases and V 3 bases, and 10 bases lay outside the gene matches. The CDR3 has 15 amino acids. The CDR3 sequence is CSARPGTGRMDTQYF. The CDR3 nucleotides are TGCAGTGCTAGGCCCGGGACAGGGAGAATGGATACGCAGTATTTT.

There are many counts of this clone. The rearrangement links TRBV27 to TRBJ2-5; TRBD2 agrees at 9 bases. The germline CDR1 and CDR2 sequences are MNHEY and SMNVEV (reference sequence). V shed 4 bases, J shed 6 bases, and the junction held 3 bases outside the gene matches. CDR3 length equals 13 residues. The CDR3 DNA sequence: TGTGCCAGCAGTTCTGGACTAGCGAAGACCCAGTACTTC. It encodes CASSSGLAKTQYF.

This clone was seen ten or more times. V gene TRBV5-1 combines with J gene TRBJ2-3; tentative D call: TRBD2 (6 bases). CDR1 is SGHRS, CDR2 YFSETQ, per germline. V was pared by 3 bases and J by 2 bases, with 7 bases between. The length of the CDR3 is 13 residues. The CDR3 nucleotides are TGCGCCAGCAGCTGGGACTTCACAGATACGCAGTATTTT. As protein: CASSWDFTDTQYF.

In regard to this clone: A much more abundant neighbour one base away suggests this may be a read error. The chain has TRBV7-8 and TRBJ1-1; D not certain. V was cut by 5 bases and J by 4 bases, with 20 bases left in between. Per the germline V gene, CDR1 is SGHVS and CDR2 is FQNEAQ. The CDR3 runs to 16 residues. The CDR3 protein is CASSVTMGNGLTEAFF. The CDR3 nucleotides read TGTGCCAGCAGCGTGACGATGGGGAATGGTCTCACTGAAGCTTTCTTT.

About this clone: An end of the junction differs from the germline gene, which may be a read error. The V and J genes are TRBV6-1 and TRBJ2-2; TRBD2 is a possible D gene (5 bases). Per germline, CDR1 MNHNS and CDR2 SASEGT. CDR3 length: 13 residues. This CDR3 is CASRKEVSGELFF. The CDR3 bases are TGTGCCAGCAGGAAGGAGGTCTCCGGGGAGTTGTTTTTT.

This clone has a count of ten or more. The chain uses TRBV20-1 and TRBJ1-1, with TRBD1 matching over 9 bases. V lost 5 bases to trimming and J lost 4 bases; unmatched junction nucleotides: 8. Germline-derived CDR1 and CDR2 are DFQATT and SNEGSKA (reference sequence). The CDR3 totals 14 residues. CDR3 amino acids: CSAPKTGGFTEAFF. The CDR3 DNA reads TGCAGTGCTCCAAAGACAGGGGGGTTCACTGAAGCTTTCTTT.

By share, this clone counts as medium-sized. CDR3 in DNA: TGTGCCAGCAGATGGACTAGCGGGAGTAGGAATGAGCAGTTCTTC. Protein product: CASRWTSGSRNEQFF. The chain uses TRBV6-1 and TRBJ2-1, with 13 bases lining up with TRBD2. CDR1 and CDR2 (germline): MNHNS, SASEGT. V was clipped by 6 bases and J by 7 bases; unmatched bases: 6. The CDR3 spans 15 residues.

This clone occurred many times. The V and J genes are TRBV6-1 and TRBJ2-2; tentatively, D is TRBD1 (6 bases). CDR3 length equals 15 residues. Germline V lookup: CDR1 MNHNS, CDR2 SASEGT. V lost 6 bases to trimming and J lost 3 bases, with 14 bases between them. CDR3 amino acids: CASRVIQGYTGELFF. For the CDR3, the DNA is TGTGCCAGCAGAGTTATTCAGGGGTACACCGGGGAGCTGTTTTTT.

The sample holds many counts of this clone. V and J are TRBV7-9 and TRBJ2-1; D may match TRBD1 or TRBD2 (5 bases each). This CDR3 contains 14 residues. Germline CDR1 is SEHNR and CDR2 is FQNEAQ (reference sequence). Trimming stripped 5 bases from V and 2 bases from J, with 10 bases between. CDR3 amino acids: CASSPRGAYNEQFF. CDR3 coding DNA: TGTGCCAGCAGCCCGCGAGGGGCCTACAATGAGCAGTTCTTC.

V is TRBV24-1 and J is TRBJ2-1; 7 bases map to TRBD2. V was pared by 8 bases and J by 7 bases, with 13 bases of the junction left unmatched. CDR1 KGHDR and CDR2 SFDVKD come from the germline V gene. This CDR3 contains 15 residues. The CDR3 protein is CATIPGLSGVNEQFF. For the CDR3, the DNA is TGTGCCACCATCCCGGGACTATCGGGAGTGAATGAGCAGTTCTTC.

This clone turned up a few times. In DNA, the CDR3 is TGTGCCAGCACCCTACAGGGGTTCGATCAGTACTTC. It is translated as CASTLQGFDQYF. The chain joins TRBV12-3 or TRBV12-4 to TRBJ2-7; TRBD1 agrees at 7 bases. Trimming took 7 bases from V and 10 from J; bases not matched to a gene: 10. This CDR3 region has 12 residues.

This clone was counted many times. The gene calls are TRBV5-6 and TRBJ2-3, with TRBD2 matching over 11 bases. Germline-derived CDR1 and CDR2 are SGHDT and YYEEEE. V lost 5 bases, J lost 4 bases, and 9 bases stayed unmatched. The CDR3 extends over 16 amino acids. The CDR3 sequence: CASRRTSGLGADTQYF. The CDR3 DNA sequence: TGTGCCAGCAGAAGGACTAGCGGGCTGGGCGCAGATACGCAGTATTTT.

This clone was detected only a few times. This chain joins TRBV27 and TRBJ2-7; weak D call: TRBD1 (6 bases). The CDR3 covers 15 residues. V lost 6 bases and J lost 0, with 15 bases in between. Germline CDR1 MNHEY, CDR2 SMNVEV (reference sequence). The CDR3 sequence is CASSTTGLSSYEQYF. CDR3 DNA: TGTGCCAGCAGCACCACAGGGTTAAGCTCCTACGAGCAGTACTTC.

This clone was detected many times. The V call is TRBV2, the J call TRBJ2-7, with TRBD1 identical over 7 bases. The junction had 4 bases not matched to a gene; V was cut back by 6 bases and J by 2 bases. The V gene's germline CDR1 is SNHLY and CDR2 FYNNEI. CDR3 size: 13 residues. CDR3 in amino acids: CASSVGTAYEQYF. CDR3 coding DNA: TGTGCCAGCAGCGTCGGGACAGCCTACGAGCAGTACTTC.

This clone is medium-sized (0.01 to 0.1%) within its sample. The chain's CDR3 is CASSLGFDNSPLHF. CDR3 nucleotide sequence: TGTGCCAGCAGTTTGGGGTTTGATAATTCACCCCTCCACTTT. J is TRBJ1-6 and V is TRBV6-4, with D hard to call. The CDR3 loop spans 14 amino acids. Trimming removed 5 bases at V and 5 bases at J, with 10 bases between. Per germline, CDR1 MRHNA and CDR2 SNTAGT.